Given below is one T cell receptor (beta chain) in context. Its antigen is unknown. The sample comes from a study of T cells in Graves' hyperthyroidism and ophthalmopathy. Study context: Blood was drawn when the patient was first diagnosed and still untreated. Study-level results: For ophthalmopathy, model prediction preceded onset by a median about 6.2 months.

RNA transcripts were the template for amplifying TCR beta CDR3 regions. The HTBI primer set drove a first-round RT-PCR of the TCR CDR3. Via MiXCR, TCRdb re-called the multiplex PCR reads, giving one row per CDR3 protein. The top ten hold roughly 10% of the sample, which has 650,000 to 750,000 distinct CDR3 sequences, around 13% seen once. The TCR originated in a woman aged 18-30 years with Graves' hyperthyroidism. Sequenced material: blood.

CDR3: CASRQGTGTEKLFF. The CDR3 DNA reads TGCGCCAGCAGACAAGGGACAGGGACTGAAAAACTGTTTTTT. The rearrangement links TRBV5-1 to TRBJ1-4; 9 bases agree with TRBD1. This CDR3 contains 14 residues. In germline, CDR1 is SGHRS, CDR2 YFSETQ. J lost 7 bases, V lost 5 bases, and 6 bases had no gene match.